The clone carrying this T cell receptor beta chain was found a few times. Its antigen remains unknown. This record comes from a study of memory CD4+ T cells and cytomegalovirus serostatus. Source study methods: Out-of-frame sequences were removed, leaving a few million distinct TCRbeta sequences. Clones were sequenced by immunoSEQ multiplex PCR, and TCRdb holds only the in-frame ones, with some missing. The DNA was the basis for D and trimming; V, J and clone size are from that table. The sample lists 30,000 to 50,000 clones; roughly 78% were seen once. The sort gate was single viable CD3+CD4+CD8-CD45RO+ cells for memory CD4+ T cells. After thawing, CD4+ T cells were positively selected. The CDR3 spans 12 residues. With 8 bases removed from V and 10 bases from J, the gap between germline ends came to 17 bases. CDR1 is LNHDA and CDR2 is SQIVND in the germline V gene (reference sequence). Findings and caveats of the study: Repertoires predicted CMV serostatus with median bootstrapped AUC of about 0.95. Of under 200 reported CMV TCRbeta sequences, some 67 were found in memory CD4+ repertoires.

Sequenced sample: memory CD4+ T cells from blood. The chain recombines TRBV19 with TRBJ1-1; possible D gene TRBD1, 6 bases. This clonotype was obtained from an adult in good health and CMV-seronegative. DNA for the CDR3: TGTGCCAGTTCCTGGCAGGGGCAGAGAGCTTTCTTT. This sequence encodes CASSWQGQRAFF.